Listed below are T cell receptor beta chains from one sample, sequenced in a study of shared clonotypes between healthy human individuals. Generated by immunoSEQ multiplex PCR, the TCRdb table keeps only in-frame clones and is missing some. The sample yields just over 2,000,000 clones, over 85% seen once. Sequencing input: naive CD4+ T cells sorted from blood. These receptors all stem from a man between 18 and 35 years old in good health. Each CDR3 is given without its conserved first and last residue.

>TRBV9
ASSGQTGGNTEAF
>TRBV7-2
ASSLDVGPRNEQF
>TRBV4-3
ASSREGGYWDEQY
>TRBV18
ASSPVLQGAALGTEAF
>TRBV2
ASRGDFPVFTPLH
>TRBV10-3
AISVTGRTSYNEQF
>TRBV7-2
ASRYQVGGLYEQY
>TRBV30
AWSTGARQETQY
>TRBV6-6
ASSSGTGVNTGELF
>TRBV5-4
ASSLDVTDTQY
>TRBV6-5
ASKGPGGKETQY
>TRBV2
ASSELASSSPLH
>TRBV6-6
ASSQSGTGELF
>TRBV7-2
ASSLEQRANQPQH
>TRBV5-4
ASSPEAGGGTGELF